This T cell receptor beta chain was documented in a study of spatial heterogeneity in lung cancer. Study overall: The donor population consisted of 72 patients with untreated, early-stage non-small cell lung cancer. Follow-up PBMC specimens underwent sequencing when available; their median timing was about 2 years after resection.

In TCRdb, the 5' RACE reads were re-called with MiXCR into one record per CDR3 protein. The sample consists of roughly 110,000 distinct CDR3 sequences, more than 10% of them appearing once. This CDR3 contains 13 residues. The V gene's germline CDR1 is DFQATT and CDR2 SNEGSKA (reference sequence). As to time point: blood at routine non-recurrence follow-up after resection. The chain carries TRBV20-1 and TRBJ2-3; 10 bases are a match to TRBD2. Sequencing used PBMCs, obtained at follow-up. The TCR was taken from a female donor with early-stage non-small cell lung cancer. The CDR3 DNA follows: TGCAGCCCTCTAGCGGGAGCTACAGATACGCAGTATTTT. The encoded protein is CSPLAGATDTQYF.